This TCR beta chain is from a study of glioma-infiltrating T cells. This clonotype was detected many times. The iRepertoire nested amplicon-rescue multiplex PCR amplified TCR alpha and beta CDR3s from RNA. TCRdb itself ran the multiplex PCR reads through MiXCR, one entry per CDR3 protein. The table lists some 130,000 distinct CDR3 sequences, around 23% of them singletons. Germline V CDR1 and CDR2: SGHTA, FQGNSA. The J segment lost 9 bases and the V segment lost 5 bases, leaving 8 bases of the junction unmatched. The CDR3 sequence is 14 residues long. The sequence was collected from a human donor with low-grade glioma or glioblastoma, undergoing nonglioma brain surgery, or in good health (not recorded which). The specimen sequenced was glioma tissue, nonneoplastic brain tissue, or PBMCs (not recorded which). The chain employs TRBV7-2 and TRBJ2-1; TRBD1 aligns across 9 bases. DNA for the CDR3: TGTGCCAGCAGCCCTCAACAGGGGGCAAGTGAGCAGTTCTTC. This encodes CASSPQQGASEQFF.